This T cell receptor (beta chain) emerged from a study of response to subunit inactivated influenza vaccine. General study points: Authors suggested each seasonal influenza vaccination recruits few new T cells.

As regards this clonotype: As yet, its antigen is unknown.

Germline V gene lookup returns CDR1 SQVTM and CDR2 ANQGSEA. CDR3 length: 16 residues. Trimming took off 4 bases at V and 2 bases at J, with 21 bases between the two ends. In TCRdb, the RT-PCR reads were re-called with MiXCR into one record per CDR3 protein. The sample includes hundreds of thousands of distinct CDR3 sequences, approximately 7.6% of them seen just once. This TCR came from a man in his fifties or sixties who received an inactivated influenza vaccine. The specimen comprised PBMCs from blood, sampled about 23 months after vaccination. The V and J genes are TRBV29-1 and TRBJ2-7, with a weak D call TRBD1 (7 bases). Written as DNA, the CDR3 is TGCAGCGTTGGCACCACCCCAGGGGGAGGACCCTACGAGCAGTACTTC. Translated: CSVGTTPGGGPYEQYF.